Below are 5 T cell receptor beta chains sequenced from a single sample in a study of T-cell memory formation after mild COVID-19. One entry per CDR3 protein results from TCRdb running MiXCR on the 5' RACE reads. Of about 350,000 distinct CDR3 sequences in the sample, 25% to 30% were seen once. Sequencing was done on a sample of PBMCs or a T cell subset sorted from them (not recorded which). The source of these receptors is an adult woman who had mild COVID-19 (a few samples of this study predate the infection). Cell type and time point are not known.

The genes are TRBV20-1 and TRBJ2-2, with D perhaps matching TRBD2 (6 bases). Germline V gene data show CDR1 as DFQATT and CDR2 as SNEGSKA (reference sequence). There are 17 residues in the CDR3. V shed 3 bases and J shed 0 bases, with 17 bases lying between them. The CDR3 loop is CSARTISGPANTGELFF. The DNA for the CDR3 is TGCAGTGCTAGGACCATTAGCGGTCCCGCGAACACCGGGGAGCTGTTTTTT.

The chain employs TRBV9 and TRBJ1-6, with 8 bases that match TRBD1. The V gene's germline CDR1 is SGDLS and CDR2 YYNGEE. V trimming: 4 bases; J trimming: 9 bases; junction bases outside the gene matches: 9. The CDR3 runs 15 residues. The CDR3 coding sequence is TGTGCCAGCAGCCCCGGACAGGGAAGAGGTTCACCCCTCCACTTT. Translation: CASSPGQGRGSPLHF.

The chain carries TRBV4-1 and TRBJ1-5, with a possible D match to TRBD1 (6 bases). Per germline, CDR1 MGHRA and CDR2 YSYEKL. The CDR3 length is 16 residues. Trimming took off 3 bases at V and 5 bases at J, with 17 bases between the two ends. The DNA for the CDR3 is TGCGCCAGCAGCCAGCGACCCCGGGACACCTATCAGCCCCAGCATTTT. Its protein product is CASSQRPRDTYQPQHF.

A few counts support this clonotype. The chain joins TRBV18 to TRBJ2-7, with TRBD2 as a possible D gene (5 bases). The CDR3 spans 16 residues. Germline values: CDR1 KGHSH, CDR2 LQKENI. V dropped 5 bases and J dropped 0 bases, with 17 bases sitting between them. The chain's CDR3 is CASSEHASGSSYEQYF. The DNA of the CDR3 is TGTGCCAGCTCAGAACACGCAAGCGGTAGCTCCTACGAGCAGTACTTC.

This chain joins TRBV7-9 and TRBJ2-2; 7 bases line up with TRBD2. Germline V gene data show CDR1 as SEHNR and CDR2 as FQNEAQ (reference sequence). There are 14 residues in the CDR3. The V segment lost 5 bases and the J segment 6 bases; nucleotides outside the gene matches: 6. CDR3 region: CASSIGGLAGELFF. In DNA form, the CDR3 reads TGTGCCAGCAGCATCGGTGGACTAGCCGGGGAGCTGTTTTTT.